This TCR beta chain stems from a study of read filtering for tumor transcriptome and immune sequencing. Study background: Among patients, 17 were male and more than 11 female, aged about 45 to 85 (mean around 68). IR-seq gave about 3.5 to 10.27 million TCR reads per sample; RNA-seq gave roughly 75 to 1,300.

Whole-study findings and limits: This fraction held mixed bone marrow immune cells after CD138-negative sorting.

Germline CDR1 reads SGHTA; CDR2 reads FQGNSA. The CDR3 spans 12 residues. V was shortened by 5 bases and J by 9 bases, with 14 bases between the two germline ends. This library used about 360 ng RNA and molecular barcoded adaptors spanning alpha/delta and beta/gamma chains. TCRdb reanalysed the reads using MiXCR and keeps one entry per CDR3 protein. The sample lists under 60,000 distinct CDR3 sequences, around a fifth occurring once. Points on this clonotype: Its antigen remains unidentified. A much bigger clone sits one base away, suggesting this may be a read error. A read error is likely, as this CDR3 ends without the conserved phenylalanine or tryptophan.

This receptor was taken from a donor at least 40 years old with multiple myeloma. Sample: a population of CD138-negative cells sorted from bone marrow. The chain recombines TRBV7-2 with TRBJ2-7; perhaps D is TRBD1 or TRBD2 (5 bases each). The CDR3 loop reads CASSRDPRVQYS. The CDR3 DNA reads TGTGCCAGCAGCAGGGACCCTAGGGTGCAGTACTCC.